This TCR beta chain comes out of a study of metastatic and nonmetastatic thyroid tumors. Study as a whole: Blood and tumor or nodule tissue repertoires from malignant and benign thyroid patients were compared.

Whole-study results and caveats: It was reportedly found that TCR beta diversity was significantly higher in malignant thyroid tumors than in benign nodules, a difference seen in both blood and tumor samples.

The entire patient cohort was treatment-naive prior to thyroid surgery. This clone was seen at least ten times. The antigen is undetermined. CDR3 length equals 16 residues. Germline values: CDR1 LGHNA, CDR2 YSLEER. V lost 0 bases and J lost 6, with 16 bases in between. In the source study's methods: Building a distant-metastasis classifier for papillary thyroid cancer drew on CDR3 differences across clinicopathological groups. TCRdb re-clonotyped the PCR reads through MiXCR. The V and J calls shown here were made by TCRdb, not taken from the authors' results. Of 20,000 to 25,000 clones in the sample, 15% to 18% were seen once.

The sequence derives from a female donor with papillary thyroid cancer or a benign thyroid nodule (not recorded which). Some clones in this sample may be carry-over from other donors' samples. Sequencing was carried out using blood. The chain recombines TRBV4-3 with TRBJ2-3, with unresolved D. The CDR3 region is CASSQDVAAYSDTQYF. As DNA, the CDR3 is TGCGCCAGCAGCCAAGATGTTGCGGCTTATTCGGATACGCAGTATTTT.